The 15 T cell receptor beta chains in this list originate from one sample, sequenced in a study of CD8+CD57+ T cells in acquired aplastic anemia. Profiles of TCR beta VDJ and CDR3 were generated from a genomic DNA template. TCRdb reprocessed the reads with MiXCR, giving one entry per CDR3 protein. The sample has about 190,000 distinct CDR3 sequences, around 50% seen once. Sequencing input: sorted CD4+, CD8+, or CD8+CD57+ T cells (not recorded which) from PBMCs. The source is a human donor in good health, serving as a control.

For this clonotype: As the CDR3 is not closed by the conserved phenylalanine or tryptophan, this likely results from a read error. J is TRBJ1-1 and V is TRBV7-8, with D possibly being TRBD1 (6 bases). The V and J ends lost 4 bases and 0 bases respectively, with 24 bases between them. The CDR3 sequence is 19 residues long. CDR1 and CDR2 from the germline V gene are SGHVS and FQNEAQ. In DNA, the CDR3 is TGTGCCAGCAGCTCCCGCCCTAGGGGGGGCTTCGGCTTGAACACTGAAGCTTTCCTT. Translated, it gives CASSSRPRGGFGLNTEAFL.

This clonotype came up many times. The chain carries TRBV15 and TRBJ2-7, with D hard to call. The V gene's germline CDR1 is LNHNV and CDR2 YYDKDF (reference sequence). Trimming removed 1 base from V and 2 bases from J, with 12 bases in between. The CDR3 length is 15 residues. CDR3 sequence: CATSRAGLMPYEQYF. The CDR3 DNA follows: TGTGCCACCAGCAGAGCTGGGTTAATGCCCTACGAGCAGTACTTC.

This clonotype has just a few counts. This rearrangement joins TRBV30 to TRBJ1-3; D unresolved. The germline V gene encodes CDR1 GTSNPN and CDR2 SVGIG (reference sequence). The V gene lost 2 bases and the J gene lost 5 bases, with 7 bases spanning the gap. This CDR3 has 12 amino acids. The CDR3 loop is CAWSLTRNTIYF. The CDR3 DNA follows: TGTGCCTGGAGTCTTACAAGAAACACCATATATTTT.

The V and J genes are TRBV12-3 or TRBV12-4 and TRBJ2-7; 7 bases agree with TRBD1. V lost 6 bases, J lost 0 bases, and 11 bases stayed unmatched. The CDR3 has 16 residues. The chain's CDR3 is CASSHQDRQNSYEQYF. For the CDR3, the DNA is TGTGCCAGCAGCCATCAGGACAGGCAAAACTCCTACGAGCAGTACTTC.

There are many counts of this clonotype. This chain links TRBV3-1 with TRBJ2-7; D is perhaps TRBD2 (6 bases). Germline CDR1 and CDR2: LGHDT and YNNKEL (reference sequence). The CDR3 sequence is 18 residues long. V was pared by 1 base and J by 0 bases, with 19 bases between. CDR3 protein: CASSQAIPAGSGSYEQYF. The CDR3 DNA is TGTGCCAGCAGCCAAGCTATCCCCGCGGGGTCAGGCTCCTACGAGCAGTACTTC.

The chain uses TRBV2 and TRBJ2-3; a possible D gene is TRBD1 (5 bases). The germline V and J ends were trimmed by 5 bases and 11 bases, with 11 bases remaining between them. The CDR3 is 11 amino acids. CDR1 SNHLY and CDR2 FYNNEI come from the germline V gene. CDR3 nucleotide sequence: TGTGCCAGCAGTCCATACCAGGGGCAGTATTTT. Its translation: CASSPYQGQYF.

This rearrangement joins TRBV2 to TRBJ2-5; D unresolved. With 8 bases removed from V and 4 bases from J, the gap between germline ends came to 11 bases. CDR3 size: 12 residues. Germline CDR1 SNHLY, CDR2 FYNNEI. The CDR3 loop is CASCRMGETQYF. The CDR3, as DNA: TGTGCCAGCTGCCGTATGGGAGAGACCCAGTACTTC.

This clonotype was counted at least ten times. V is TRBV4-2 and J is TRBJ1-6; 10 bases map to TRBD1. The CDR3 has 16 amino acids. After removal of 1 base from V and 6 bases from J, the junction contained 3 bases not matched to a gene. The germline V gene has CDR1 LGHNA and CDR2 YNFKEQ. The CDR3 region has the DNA TGTGCCAGCAGCCAAGGACAGGGGGCCGCTAATTCACCCCTCCACTTT. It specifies CASSQGQGAANSPLHF.

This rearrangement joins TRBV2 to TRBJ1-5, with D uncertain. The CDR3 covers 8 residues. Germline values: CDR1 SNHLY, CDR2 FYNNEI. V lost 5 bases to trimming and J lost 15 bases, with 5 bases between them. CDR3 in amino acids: CASSPGHF. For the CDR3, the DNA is TGTGCCAGCAGTCCGGGGCATTTT.

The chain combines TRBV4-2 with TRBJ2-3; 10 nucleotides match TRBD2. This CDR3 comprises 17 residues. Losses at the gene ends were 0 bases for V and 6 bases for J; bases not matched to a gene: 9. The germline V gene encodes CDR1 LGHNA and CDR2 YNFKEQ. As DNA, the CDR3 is TGTGCCAGCAGCCAAGATCTGTCTAGCGGGAGCAGGGATACGCAGTATTTT. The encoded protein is CASSQDLSSGSRDTQYF.

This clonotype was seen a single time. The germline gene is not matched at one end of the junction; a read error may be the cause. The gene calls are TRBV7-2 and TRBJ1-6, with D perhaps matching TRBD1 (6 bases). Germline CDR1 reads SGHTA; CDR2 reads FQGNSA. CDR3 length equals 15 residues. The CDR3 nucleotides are TGTGCCAGCAGCCCAGGGGTGGCCTATAATTTACCCCTCCACTTT. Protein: CASSPGVAYNLPLHF.

CDR3 DNA: TGTGCCAGCAGCTCGGCGGCAGGGGGGGCGGGATATGGCTACACCTTC. Its protein product is CASSSAAGGAGYGYTF. The rearrangement links TRBV7-9 to TRBJ1-2; 7 bases align to TRBD1. The J segment lost 5 bases and the V segment lost 4 bases, leaving 13 bases of the junction unmatched. Germline loops: CDR1 SEHNR, CDR2 FQNEAQ (reference sequence). There are 16 residues in the CDR3.

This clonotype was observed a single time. The CDR3 loop reads CASSGRRGQPRDGYTF. The CDR3 DNA is TGTGCCAGCAGCGGAAGGAGGGGACAGCCAAGGGATGGCTACACCTTC. The chain is built from TRBV7-2 and TRBJ1-2, with TRBD1 identical over 7 bases. CDR3 length: 16 amino acids. CDR1 SGHTA and CDR2 FQGNSA come from the germline V gene. V was clipped by 5 bases and J by 6 bases; unmatched bases: 15.

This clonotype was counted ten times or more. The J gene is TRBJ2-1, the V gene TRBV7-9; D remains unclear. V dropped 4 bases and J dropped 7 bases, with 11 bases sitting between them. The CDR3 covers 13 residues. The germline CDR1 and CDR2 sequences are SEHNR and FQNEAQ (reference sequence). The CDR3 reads CASSSEMRNEQFF. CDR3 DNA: TGTGCCAGCAGCTCCGAAATGAGGAATGAGCAGTTCTTC.

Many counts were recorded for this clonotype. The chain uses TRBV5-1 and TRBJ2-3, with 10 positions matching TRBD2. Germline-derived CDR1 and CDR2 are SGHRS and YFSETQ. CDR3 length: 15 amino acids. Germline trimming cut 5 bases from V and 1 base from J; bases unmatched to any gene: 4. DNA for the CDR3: TGCGCCAGCAGAGAAACTAGCGGGGGCACAGATACGCAGTATTTT. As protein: CASRETSGGTDTQYF.